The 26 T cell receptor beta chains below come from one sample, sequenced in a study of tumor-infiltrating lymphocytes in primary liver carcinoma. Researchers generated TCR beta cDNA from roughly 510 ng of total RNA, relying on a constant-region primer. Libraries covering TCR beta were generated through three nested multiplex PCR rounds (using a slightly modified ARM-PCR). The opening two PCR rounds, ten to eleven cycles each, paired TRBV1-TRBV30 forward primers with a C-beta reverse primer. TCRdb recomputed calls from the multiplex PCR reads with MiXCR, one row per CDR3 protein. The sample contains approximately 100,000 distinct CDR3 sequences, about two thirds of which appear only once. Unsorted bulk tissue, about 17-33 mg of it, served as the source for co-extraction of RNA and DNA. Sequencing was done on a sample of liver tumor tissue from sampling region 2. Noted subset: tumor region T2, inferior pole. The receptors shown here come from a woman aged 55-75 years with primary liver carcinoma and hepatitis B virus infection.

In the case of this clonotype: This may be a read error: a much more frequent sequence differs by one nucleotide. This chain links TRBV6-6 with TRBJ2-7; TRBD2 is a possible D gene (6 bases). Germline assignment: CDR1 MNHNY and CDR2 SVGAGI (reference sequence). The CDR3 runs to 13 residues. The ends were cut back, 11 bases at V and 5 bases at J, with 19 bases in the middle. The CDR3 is CAAGFPHGDEQYF. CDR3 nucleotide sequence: TGTGCCGCGGGGTTCCCTCACGGGGACGAGCAGTACTTC.

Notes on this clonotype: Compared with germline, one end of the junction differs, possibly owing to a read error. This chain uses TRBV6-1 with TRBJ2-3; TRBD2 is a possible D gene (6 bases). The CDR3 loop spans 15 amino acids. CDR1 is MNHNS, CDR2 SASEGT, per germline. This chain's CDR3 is CASRESATSTDTQCF. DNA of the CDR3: TGTGCCAGCAGGGAGTCAGCCACTAGCACAGATACGCAGTGTTTT.

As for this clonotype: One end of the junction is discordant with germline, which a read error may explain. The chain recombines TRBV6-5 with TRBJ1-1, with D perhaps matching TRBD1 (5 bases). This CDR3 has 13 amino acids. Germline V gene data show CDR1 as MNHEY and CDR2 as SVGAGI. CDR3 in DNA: TGTACCAGCAGCGGACAAAAGAACACAGAAGCTTTCTTT. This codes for CTSSGQKNTEAFF.

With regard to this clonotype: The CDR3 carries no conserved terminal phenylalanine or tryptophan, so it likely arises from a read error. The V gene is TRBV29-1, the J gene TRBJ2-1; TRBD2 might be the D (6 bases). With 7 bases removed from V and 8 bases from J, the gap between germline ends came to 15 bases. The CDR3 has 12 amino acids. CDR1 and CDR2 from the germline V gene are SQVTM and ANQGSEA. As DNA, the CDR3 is TGCAGCGCTACGACTAGTGGTCATGAGCAGTTCTAC. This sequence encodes CSATTSGHEQFY.

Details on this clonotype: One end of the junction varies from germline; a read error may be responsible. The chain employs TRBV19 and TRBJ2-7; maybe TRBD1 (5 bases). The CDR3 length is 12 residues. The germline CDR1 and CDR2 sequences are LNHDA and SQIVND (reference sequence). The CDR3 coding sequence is TGTGCCAGTAGTGGCAGGGTGGGCGAGCAGTGCTTC. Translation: CASSGRVGEQCF.

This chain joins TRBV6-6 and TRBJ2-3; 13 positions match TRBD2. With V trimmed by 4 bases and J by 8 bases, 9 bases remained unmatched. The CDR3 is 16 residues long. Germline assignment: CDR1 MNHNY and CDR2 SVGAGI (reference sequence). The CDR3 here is CASSSEGLAGVGTQYF. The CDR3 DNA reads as TGTGCCAGCAGTTCCGAAGGACTAGCGGGAGTAGGTACGCAGTATTTT.

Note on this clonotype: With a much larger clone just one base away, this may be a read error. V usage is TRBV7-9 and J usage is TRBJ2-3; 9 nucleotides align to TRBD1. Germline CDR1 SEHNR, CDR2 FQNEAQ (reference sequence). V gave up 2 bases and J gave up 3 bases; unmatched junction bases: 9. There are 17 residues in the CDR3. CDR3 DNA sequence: TGTGCCAGCAGCTTAAAAGTTAGGACAGGGGCAACAGATACGCAGTATTTT. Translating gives CASSLKVRTGATDTQYF. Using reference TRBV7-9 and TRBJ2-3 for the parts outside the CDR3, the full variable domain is DTGVSQNPRHKITKRGQNVTFRCDPISEHNRLYWYRQTLGQGPEFLTYFQNEAQLEKSRLLSDRFSAERPKGSFSTLEIQRTEQGDSAMYLCASSLKVRTGATDTQYFGPGTRLTVL.

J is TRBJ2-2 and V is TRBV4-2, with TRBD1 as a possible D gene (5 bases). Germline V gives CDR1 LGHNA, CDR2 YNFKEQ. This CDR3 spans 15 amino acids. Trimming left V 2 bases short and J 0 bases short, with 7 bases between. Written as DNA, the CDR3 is TGTGCCAGCAGCCAAAGGGGAACGAACACCGGGGAGCTGTTTTTT. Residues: CASSQRGTNTGELFF.

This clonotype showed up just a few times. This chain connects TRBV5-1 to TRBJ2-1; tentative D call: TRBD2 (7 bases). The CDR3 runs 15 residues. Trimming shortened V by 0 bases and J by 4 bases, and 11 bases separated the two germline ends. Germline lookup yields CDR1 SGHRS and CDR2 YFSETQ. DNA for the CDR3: TGCGCCAGCAGCTTGGGCGGGGGCCTATACAATGAGCAGTTCTTC. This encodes CASSLGGGLYNEQFF.

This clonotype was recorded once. The CDR3 protein is CASSIIAGGVAGELFF. The CDR3 coding sequence is TGTGCCAGTAGTATTATAGCGGGAGGTGTAGCCGGGGAGCTGTTTTTT. The chain uses TRBV19 and TRBJ2-2, with 10 bases identical to TRBD2. The CDR3 consists of 16 residues. V lost 3 bases to trimming and J lost 6 bases; unmatched junction nucleotides: 7. Germline loops: CDR1 LNHDA, CDR2 SQIVND (reference sequence).

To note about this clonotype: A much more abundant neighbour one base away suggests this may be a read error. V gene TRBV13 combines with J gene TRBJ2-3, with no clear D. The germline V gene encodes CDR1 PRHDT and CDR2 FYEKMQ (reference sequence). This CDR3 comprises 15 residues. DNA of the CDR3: TGTGTCAGCATAAAAGGCGGAACATACACAGATACGCAGTATTTT. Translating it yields CVSIKGGTYTDTQYF.

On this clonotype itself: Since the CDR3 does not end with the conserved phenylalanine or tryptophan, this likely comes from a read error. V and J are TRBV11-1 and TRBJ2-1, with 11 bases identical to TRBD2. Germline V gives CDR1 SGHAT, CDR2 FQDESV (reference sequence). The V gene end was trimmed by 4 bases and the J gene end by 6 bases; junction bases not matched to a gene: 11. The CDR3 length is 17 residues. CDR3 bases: TGTGCCAGCAGCTCCATTATAGCGGGAGGGTCGATCAATGAGCAGTTCCTC. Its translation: CASSSIIAGGSINEQFL.

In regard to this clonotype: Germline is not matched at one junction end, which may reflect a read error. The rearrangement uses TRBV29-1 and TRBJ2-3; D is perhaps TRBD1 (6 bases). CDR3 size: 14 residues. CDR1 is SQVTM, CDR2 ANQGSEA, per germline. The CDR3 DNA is TGCAACGTTGAAGGTGGCAGGGGAGCAGATATGCAGTATTTT. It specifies CNVEGGRGADMQYF.

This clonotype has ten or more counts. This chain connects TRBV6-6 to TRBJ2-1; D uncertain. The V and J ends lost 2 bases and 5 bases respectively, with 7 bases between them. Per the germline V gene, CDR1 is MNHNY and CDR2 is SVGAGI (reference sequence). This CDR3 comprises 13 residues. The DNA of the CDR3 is TGTGCCAGCAGTTACCTCGCTAACAATGAGCAGTTCTTC. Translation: CASSYLANNEQFF.

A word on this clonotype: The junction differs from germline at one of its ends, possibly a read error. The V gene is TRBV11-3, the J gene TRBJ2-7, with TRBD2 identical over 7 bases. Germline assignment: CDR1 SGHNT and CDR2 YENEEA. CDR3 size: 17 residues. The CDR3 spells CASSPDRAGLCTYGQYF. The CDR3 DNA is TGTGCCAGCAGCCCGGACCGAGCGGGATTATGTACCTACGGGCAGTACTTC.

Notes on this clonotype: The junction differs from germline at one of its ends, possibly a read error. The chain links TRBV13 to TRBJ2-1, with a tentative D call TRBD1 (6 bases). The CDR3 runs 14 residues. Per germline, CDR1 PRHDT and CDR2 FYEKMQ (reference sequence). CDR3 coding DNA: TGTGTCAGCAGCTTTCAACCGGACAGTTATGAGCAGTTCTTC. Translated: CVSSFQPDSYEQFF. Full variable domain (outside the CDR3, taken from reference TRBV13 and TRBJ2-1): AAGVIQSPRHLIKEKRETATLKCYPIPRHDTVYWYQQGPGQDPQFLISFYEKMQSDKGSIPDRFSAQQFSDYHSELNMSSLELGDSALYFCVSSFQPDSYEQFFGPGTRLTVL.

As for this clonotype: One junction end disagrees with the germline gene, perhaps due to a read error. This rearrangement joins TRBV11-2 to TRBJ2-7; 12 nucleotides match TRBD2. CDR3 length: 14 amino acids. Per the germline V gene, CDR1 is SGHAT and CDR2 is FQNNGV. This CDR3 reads CTSSLTSGSYEQHF. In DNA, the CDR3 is TGTACCAGCAGCTTGACTAGCGGGAGTTACGAGCAGCATTTC.

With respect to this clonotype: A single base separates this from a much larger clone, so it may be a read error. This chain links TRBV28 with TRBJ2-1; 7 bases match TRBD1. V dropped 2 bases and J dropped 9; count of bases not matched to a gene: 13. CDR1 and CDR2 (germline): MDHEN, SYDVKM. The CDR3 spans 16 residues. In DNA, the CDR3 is TGTGCCAGCAGTTTAGTTGGGTCAGGGGGTTTCAGTGAGCAGTTCTTC. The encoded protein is CASSLVGSGGFSEQFF.

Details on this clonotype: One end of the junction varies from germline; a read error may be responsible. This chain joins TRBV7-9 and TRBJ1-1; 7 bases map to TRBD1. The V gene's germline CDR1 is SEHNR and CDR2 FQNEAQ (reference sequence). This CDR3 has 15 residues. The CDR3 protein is CAISPGGTANTEAFF. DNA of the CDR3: TGTGCCATCAGTCCAGGGGGGACAGCGAACACTGAGGCTTTCTTT.

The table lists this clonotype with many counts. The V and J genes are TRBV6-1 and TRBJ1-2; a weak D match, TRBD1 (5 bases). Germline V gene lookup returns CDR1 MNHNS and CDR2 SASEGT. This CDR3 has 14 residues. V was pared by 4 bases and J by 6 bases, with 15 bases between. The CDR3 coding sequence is TGTGCCAGCAGTGCCCGCAGGGTTTCAGATGGCTACACCTTC. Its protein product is CASSARRVSDGYTF.

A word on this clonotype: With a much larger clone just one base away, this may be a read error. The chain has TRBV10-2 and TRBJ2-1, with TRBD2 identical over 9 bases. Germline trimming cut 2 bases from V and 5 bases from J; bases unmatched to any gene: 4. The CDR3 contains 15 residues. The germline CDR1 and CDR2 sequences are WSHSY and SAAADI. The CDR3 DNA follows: TGCGCCAGCAGTGAGATCCAGCGGGGGGACAATGAGCAGTTCTTC. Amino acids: CASSEIQRGDNEQFF.

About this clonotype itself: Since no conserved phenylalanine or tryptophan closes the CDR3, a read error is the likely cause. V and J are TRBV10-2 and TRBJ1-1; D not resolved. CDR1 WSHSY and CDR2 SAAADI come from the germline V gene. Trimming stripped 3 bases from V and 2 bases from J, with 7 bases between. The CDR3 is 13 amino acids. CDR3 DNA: TGCGCCAGCAGTGACTTTCTAAACACTGAAGCTTTCCTT. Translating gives CASSDFLNTEAFL.

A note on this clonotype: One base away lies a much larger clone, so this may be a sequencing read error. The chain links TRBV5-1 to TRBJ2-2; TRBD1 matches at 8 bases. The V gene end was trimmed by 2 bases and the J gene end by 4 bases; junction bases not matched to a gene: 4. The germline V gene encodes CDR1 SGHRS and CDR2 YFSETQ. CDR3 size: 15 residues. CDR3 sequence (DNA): TGCGCCAGCAGCTTCAACAGGGGGAGCACCGGGGAGCTGTTTTTT. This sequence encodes CASSFNRGSTGELFF.

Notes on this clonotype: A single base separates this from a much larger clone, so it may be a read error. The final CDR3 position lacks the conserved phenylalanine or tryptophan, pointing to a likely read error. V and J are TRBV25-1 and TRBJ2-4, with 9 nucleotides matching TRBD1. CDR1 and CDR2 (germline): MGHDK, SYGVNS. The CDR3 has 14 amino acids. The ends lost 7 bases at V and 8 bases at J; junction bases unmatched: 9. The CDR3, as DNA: TGTGCCAGCACCTCCCTGGACAGGGGTGACATTCAGTACCTC. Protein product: CASTSLDRGDIQYL.

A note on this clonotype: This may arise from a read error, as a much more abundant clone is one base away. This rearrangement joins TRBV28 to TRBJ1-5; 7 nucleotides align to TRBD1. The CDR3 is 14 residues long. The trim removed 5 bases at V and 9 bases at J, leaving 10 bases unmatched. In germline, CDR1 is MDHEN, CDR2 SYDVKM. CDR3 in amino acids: CASSPLAGGLPQHF. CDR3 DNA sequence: TGTGCCAGCAGTCCTCTGGCAGGGGGACTGCCCCAGCATTTT.

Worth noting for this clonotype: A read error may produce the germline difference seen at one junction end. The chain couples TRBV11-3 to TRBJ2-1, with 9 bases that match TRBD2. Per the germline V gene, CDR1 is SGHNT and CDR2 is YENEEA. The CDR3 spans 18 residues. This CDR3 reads CASSLGRTSEPTRNEQLF. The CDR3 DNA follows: TGTGCCAGCAGCTTAGGTCGGACTAGCGAGCCCACCCGCAATGAGCAGCTATTC.